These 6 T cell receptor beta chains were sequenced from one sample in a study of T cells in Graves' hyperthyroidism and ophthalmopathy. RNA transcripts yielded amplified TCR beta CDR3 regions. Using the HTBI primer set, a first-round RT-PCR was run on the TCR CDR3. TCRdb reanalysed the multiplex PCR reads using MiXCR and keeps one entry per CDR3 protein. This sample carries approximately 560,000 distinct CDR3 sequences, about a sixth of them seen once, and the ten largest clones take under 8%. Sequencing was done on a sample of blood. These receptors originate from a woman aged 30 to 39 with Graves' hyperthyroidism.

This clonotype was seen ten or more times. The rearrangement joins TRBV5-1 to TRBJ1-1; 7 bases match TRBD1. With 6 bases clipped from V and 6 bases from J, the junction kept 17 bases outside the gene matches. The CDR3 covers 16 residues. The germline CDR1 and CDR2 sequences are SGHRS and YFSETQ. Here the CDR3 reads CASTREGATEWAEAFF. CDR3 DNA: TGCGCCAGCACTAGAGAGGGGGCCACCGAGTGGGCTGAAGCTTTCTTT.

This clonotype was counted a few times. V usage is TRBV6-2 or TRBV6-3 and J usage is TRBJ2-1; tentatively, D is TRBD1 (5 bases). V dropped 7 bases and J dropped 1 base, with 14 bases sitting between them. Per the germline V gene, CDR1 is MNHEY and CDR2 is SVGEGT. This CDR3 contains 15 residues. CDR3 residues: CASIIRVGSYNEQFF. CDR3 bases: TGTGCCAGCATTATCAGGGTTGGGTCCTACAATGAGCAGTTCTTC.

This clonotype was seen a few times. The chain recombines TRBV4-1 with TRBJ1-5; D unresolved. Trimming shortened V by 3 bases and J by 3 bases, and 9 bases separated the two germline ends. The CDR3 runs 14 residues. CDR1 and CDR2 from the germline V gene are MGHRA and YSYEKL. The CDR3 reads CASSHGGNNQPQHF. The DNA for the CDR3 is TGCGCCAGCAGCCACGGCGGTAACAATCAGCCCCAGCATTTT.

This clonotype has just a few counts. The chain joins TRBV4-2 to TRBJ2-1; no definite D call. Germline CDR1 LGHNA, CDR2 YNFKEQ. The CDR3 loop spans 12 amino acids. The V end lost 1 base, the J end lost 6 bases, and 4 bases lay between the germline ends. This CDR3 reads CASSQAANEQFF. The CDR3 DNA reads TGTGCCAGCAGCCAAGCCGCCAATGAGCAGTTCTTC.

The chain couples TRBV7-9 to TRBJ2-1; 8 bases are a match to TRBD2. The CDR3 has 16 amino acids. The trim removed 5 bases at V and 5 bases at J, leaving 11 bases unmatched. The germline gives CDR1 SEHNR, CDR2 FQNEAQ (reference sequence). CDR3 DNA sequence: TGTGCCAGCAGCCCCCGGGGGACTAGACAAAACAATGAGCAGTTCTTC. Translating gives CASSPRGTRQNNEQFF.

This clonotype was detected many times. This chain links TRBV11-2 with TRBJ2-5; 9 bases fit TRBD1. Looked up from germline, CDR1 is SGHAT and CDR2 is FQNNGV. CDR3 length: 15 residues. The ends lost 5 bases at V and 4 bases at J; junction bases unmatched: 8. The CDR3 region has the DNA TGTGCCAGCAGCCTAGGGACAGGGTTGTTAGAGACCCAGTACTTC. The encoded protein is CASSLGTGLLETQYF.